Each of the 5 T cell receptor beta chains below was sequenced from the same sample in a study of blood T cell repertoires in COVID-19. TCRdb's copy holds only in-frame clones and misses some; the assay was immunoSEQ multiplex PCR. The sample lists approximately 310,000 clones, 75% to 90% occurring once. The sample consisted of PBMCs or T cells enriched from blood (not recorded which). The receptors derive from a woman younger than 45 who had been exposed to COVID-19.

The genes are TRBV5-1 and TRBJ2-1; TRBD2 agrees at 14 bases. CDR3 size: 17 residues. Unmatched junction bases numbered 5, after V lost 1 base and J lost 5 bases. CDR1 and CDR2 from the germline V gene are SGHRS and YFSETQ. In DNA form, the CDR3 reads TGCGCCAGCAGCTTGCGGACTAGCGGGGGGCTTCACAATGAGCAGTTCTTC. Its protein is CASSLRTSGGLHNEQFF.

This clone was seen a handful of times. The rearrangement joins TRBV30 to TRBJ1-5, with a tentative D call TRBD1 (6 bases). Germline CDR1 is GTSNPN and CDR2 is SVGIG (reference sequence). This CDR3 has 16 residues. Trimming removed 0 bases from V and 0 bases from J, with 12 bases in between. CDR3 coding DNA: TGTGCCTGGAGTGTACAGGGCCGGGATAGCAATCAGCCCCAGCATTTT. The encoded protein is CAWSVQGRDSNQPQHF.

V usage is TRBV6-1 and J usage is TRBJ1-6; D is perhaps TRBD1 (6 bases). The V gene's germline CDR1 is MNHNS and CDR2 SASEGT. The ends were cut back, 3 bases at V and 4 bases at J, with 13 bases in the middle. The CDR3 spans 16 residues. The CDR3 nucleotides are TGTGCCAGCAGTGACTTCATGGGGGCGTATAATTCACCCCTCCACTTT. Its protein is CASSDFMGAYNSPLHF.

The CDR3 is CASITGTLTHEQFF. The CDR3 DNA sequence: TGTGCCAGCATAACCGGGACTCTTACGCATGAGCAGTTCTTC. The chain is built from TRBV28 and TRBJ2-1, with TRBD2 as a possible D gene (6 bases). The CDR3 runs to 14 residues. V was shortened by 7 bases and J by 8 bases, with 18 bases between the two germline ends. The germline CDR1 and CDR2 sequences are MDHEN and SYDVKM. The whole variable domain, remainder taken from reference TRBV28 and TRBJ2-1, is DVKVTQSSRYLVKRTGEKVFLECVQDMDHENMFWYRQDPGLGLRLIYFSYDVKMKEKGDIPEGYSVSREKKERFSLILESASTNQTSMYLCASITGTLTHEQFFGPGTRLTVL.

The chain recombines TRBV19 with TRBJ1-2; D gene unclear. V shed 0 bases and J shed 3 bases, with 8 bases lying between them. The CDR3 is 14 residues long. Germline-derived CDR1 and CDR2 are LNHDA and SQIVND (reference sequence). The chain's CDR3 is CASSIDRGDYGYTF. DNA of the CDR3: TGTGCCAGTAGTATAGATCGGGGAGACTATGGCTACACCTTC.